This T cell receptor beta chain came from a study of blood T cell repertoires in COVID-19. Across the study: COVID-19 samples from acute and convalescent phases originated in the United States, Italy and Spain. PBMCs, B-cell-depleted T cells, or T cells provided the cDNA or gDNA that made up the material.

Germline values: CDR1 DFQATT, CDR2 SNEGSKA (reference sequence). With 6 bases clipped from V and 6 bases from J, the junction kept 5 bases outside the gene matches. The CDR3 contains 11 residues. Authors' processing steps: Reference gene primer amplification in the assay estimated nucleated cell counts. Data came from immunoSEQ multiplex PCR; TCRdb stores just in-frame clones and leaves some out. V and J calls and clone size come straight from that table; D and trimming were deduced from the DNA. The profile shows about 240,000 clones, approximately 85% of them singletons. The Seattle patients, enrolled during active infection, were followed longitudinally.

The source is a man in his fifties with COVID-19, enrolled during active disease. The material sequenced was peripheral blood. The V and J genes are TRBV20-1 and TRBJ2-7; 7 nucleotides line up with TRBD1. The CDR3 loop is CSATTGVEQYF. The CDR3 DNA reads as TGCAGTGCCACTACAGGGGTCGAGCAGTACTTC.